What follows are 18 T cell receptor beta chains derived from one specimen sequenced in a study of blood T cell repertoires in COVID-19 (TCRdb year 2020). The library was generated by the immunoSEQ multiplex PCR assay. TCRdb re-hosts the immuneACCESS table, in-frame sequences only. Its copies lack some clones; in the studies checked, an unresolved V gene accounts for under half of them, and the cause for the rest is not known. The sample yields approximately 150,000 clones; 84% were counted once. The ten largest make up more than 2% of the sample. The sample was peripheral blood. Receptor source: a man between 65 and 85 years old with acute or convalescent COVID-19.

This clone was seen a single time. The CDR3 sequence: CASSLSRGLNNSPLHF. The CDR3 coding sequence is TGTGCCAGCAGTTTATCGAGGGGACTAAATAATTCACCCCTCCACTTT. The V and J genes are TRBV27 and TRBJ1-6, with TRBD1 as a possible D gene (5 bases). The CDR3 is 16 residues long. CDR1 MNHEY and CDR2 SMNVEV come from the germline V gene (reference sequence). V dropped 0 bases and J dropped 5 bases, with 11 bases sitting between them.

The V call is TRBV3-1 (or the pseudogene TRBV3-2), the J call TRBJ1-1, with D maybe TRBD1 (6 bases). This CDR3 contains 14 residues. CDR1 and CDR2 (germline): LGHDT, YNNKEL (reference sequence). Trimming pared 4 bases from V and 2 bases from J, leaving 11 bases between. CDR3 protein: CASSLGQSNTEAFF. The DNA for the CDR3 is TGTGCCAGCAGCCTAGGACAGAGTAACACTGAAGCTTTCTTT.

This chain uses TRBV7-3 with TRBJ1-6; tentative D call: TRBD1 (5 bases). Trimming took 5 bases from V and 5 from J, leaving 13 bases between them. The CDR3 extends over 15 amino acids. The V gene's germline CDR1 is SGHTA and CDR2 FQGTGA. The CDR3 is CASSPHQGNNSPLHF. The CDR3 nucleotides are TGTGCCAGCAGCCCGCACCAGGGTAATAATTCACCCCTCCACTTT.

The chain joins TRBV5-1 to TRBJ2-2; no clear D gene. With 0 bases removed from V and 4 bases from J, the gap between germline ends came to 4 bases. The CDR3 sequence is 13 residues long. Per the germline V gene, CDR1 is SGHRS and CDR2 is YFSETQ. The CDR3 is CASSLVGTGELFF. CDR3 sequence (DNA): TGCGCCAGCAGCTTGGTCGGCACCGGGGAGCTGTTTTTT.

The J gene is TRBJ1-1, the V gene TRBV6-5; D possibly corresponds to TRBD1 (5 bases). V was shortened by 7 bases and J by 0 bases, with 9 bases between the two germline ends. The CDR3 loop spans 13 amino acids. Germline CDR1 is MNHEY and CDR2 is SVGAGI. The CDR3 DNA reads as TGTGCCAGCAAACAGGAGATGAACACTGAAGCTTTCTTT. Translation gives CASKQEMNTEAFF.

This chain joins TRBV5-1 and TRBJ2-4; possibly TRBD1 for D (6 bases). Trimming took off 5 bases at V and 4 bases at J, with 13 bases between the two ends. The CDR3 consists of 14 residues. Germline V gene lookup returns CDR1 SGHRS and CDR2 YFSETQ. The CDR3 coding sequence is TGCGCCAGCAGTTGGACAGATAGTAAAAACATTCAGTACTTC. Amino acids: CASSWTDSKNIQYF.

V is TRBV28 and J is TRBJ1-5; D is unresolved. This CDR3 region has 15 residues. CDR1 is MDHEN, CDR2 SYDVKM, per germline. Trimming pared 5 bases from V and 0 bases from J, leaving 11 bases between. In DNA form, the CDR3 reads TGTGCCAGCAGTCCCGACTTTGCTAGCAATCAGCCCCAGCATTTT. It encodes CASSPDFASNQPQHF.

The rearrangement uses TRBV11-2 and TRBJ2-3; weak D call: TRBD2 (6 bases). V was pared by 1 base and J by 2 bases, with 10 bases between. The CDR3 is made up of 15 amino acids. Germline V gene sequence: CDR1 SGHAT, CDR2 FQNNGV. CDR3 sequence: CASSLGRTNTDTQYF. CDR3 bases: TGTGCCAGCAGCTTAGGGCGGACTAACACAGATACGCAGTATTTT.

The J gene is TRBJ1-5, the V gene TRBV2, with 7 bases lining up with TRBD1. The CDR3 loop spans 16 amino acids. Looked up from germline, CDR1 is SNHLY and CDR2 is FYNNEI. V lost 7 bases to trimming and J lost 6 bases; unmatched junction nucleotides: 15. As DNA, the CDR3 is TGTGCCAGCAAGGACGATACAGGGGCCCGGGGTCAGCCCCAGCATTTT. Amino acid sequence: CASKDDTGARGQPQHF.

This clone was detected only once. The sample contains more than one DNA sequence encoding this CDR3. The gene calls are TRBV6-5 and TRBJ2-5; possible D gene TRBD2, 5 bases. The V end was cut by 0 bases, the J end by 4 bases, with 9 bases between. The CDR3 contains 14 residues. Germline CDR1 is MNHEY and CDR2 is SVGAGI. The CDR3 reads CASSYSGGRETQYF. CDR3 DNA: TGTGCCAGCAGTTACTCTGGAGGAAGAGAGACCCAGTACTTC.

This clone was observed a single time. The V call is TRBV7-3, the J call TRBJ2-2; TRBD1 might be the D (6 bases). Germline V gene data show CDR1 as SGHTA and CDR2 as FQGTGA. There are 17 residues in the CDR3. The germline V and J ends were trimmed by 3 bases and 0 bases, with 14 bases remaining between them. CDR3 amino acids: CASSFLGARANTGELFF. DNA of the CDR3: TGTGCCAGCAGCTTCTTGGGGGCTAGAGCGAACACCGGGGAGCTGTTTTTT. Complete variable domain (other parts from reference TRBV7-3 and TRBJ2-2): GAGVSQTPSNKVTEKGKYVELRCDPISGHTALYWYRQSLGQGPEFLIYFQGTGAADDSGLPNDRFFAVRPEGSVSTLKIQRTERGDSAVYLCASSFLGARANTGELFFGEGSRLTVL.

The genes are TRBV14 and TRBJ1-2; D is unresolved. The CDR3 covers 12 residues. Trimming removed 4 bases from V and 8 bases from J, with 11 bases in between. Germline assignment: CDR1 SGHDN and CDR2 FVKESK. The CDR3 DNA is TGTGCCAGCAGCCTTAGCCGTACGGGCTACACCTTC. As protein: CASSLSRTGYTF.

On this clone: This specimen includes other DNA sequences encoding the same CDR3. The genes are TRBV19 and TRBJ1-1, with TRBD1 identical over 7 bases. Trimming at V came to 4 bases and at J to 1 base, leaving 0 bases not matched to a gene. The CDR3 contains 13 residues. Germline V CDR1 and CDR2: LNHDA, SQIVND (reference sequence). The CDR3, as DNA: TGTGCCAGTAGTAGACAGGGGAACACTGAAGCTTTCTTT. Protein sequence: CASSRQGNTEAFF.

The chain has TRBV6-5 and TRBJ2-7; 7 bases match TRBD2. The CDR3 is 16 residues long. Germline V gene data show CDR1 as MNHEY and CDR2 as SVGAGI. V lost 4 bases, J lost 6 bases, and 15 bases stayed unmatched. The CDR3 here is CASSSPFGGGPREQYF. For the CDR3, the DNA is TGTGCCAGCAGTTCCCCCTTCGGGGGAGGGCCCCGCGAGCAGTACTTC.

The chain uses TRBV3-1 (or the pseudogene TRBV3-2) and TRBJ2-6; D is perhaps TRBD1 (6 bases). The CDR3 is made up of 17 amino acids. V lost 6 bases and J lost 4, with 19 bases in between. Looked up from germline, CDR1 is LGHDT and CDR2 is YNNKEL (reference sequence). The CDR3 protein is CASRAGVGAQGANVLTF. The CDR3 DNA reads TGTGCCAGCAGGGCAGGGGTGGGGGCGCAAGGGGCCAACGTCCTGACTTTC.

The chain uses TRBV6-5 and TRBJ1-1; D unclear. CDR1 and CDR2 (germline): MNHEY, SVGAGI. Trimming stripped 6 bases from V and 1 base from J, with 15 bases between. This CDR3 contains 15 residues. The CDR3 sequence: CASSLNSNANTEAFF. The CDR3 nucleotides read TGTGCCAGCAGCCTCAACTCAAACGCGAACACTGAAGCTTTCTTT.

The rearrangement links TRBV2 to TRBJ2-7; 8 nucleotides match TRBD1. Germline trimming cut 5 bases from V and 2 bases from J; bases unmatched to any gene: 5. From germline, CDR1 is SNHLY and CDR2 FYNNEI. There are 14 residues in the CDR3. The CDR3 loop reads CASSQPTGAYEQYF. The CDR3 DNA follows: TGTGCCAGCAGTCAACCGACAGGGGCCTACGAGCAGTACTTC.

The rearrangement links TRBV28 to TRBJ2-7; 11 bases map to TRBD1. CDR1 and CDR2 from the germline V gene are MDHEN and SYDVKM. This CDR3 is 16 amino acids long. V gave up 7 bases and J gave up 4 bases; unmatched junction bases: 12. The CDR3 reads CASTKGDRGSSYEQYF. As DNA, the CDR3 is TGTGCCAGCACCAAGGGGGACAGGGGGTCATCGTACGAGCAGTACTTC. Complete variable domain (other parts from reference TRBV28 and TRBJ2-7): DVKVTQSSRYLVKRTGEKVFLECVQDMDHENMFWYRQDPGLGLRLIYFSYDVKMKEKGDIPEGYSVSREKKERFSLILESASTNQTSMYLCASTKGDRGSSYEQYFGPGTRLTVT.